This TCR beta chain was identified in a study of T cell clones after liver transplantation. Whole-study results and caveats: Donor-reactive sequences fell more than third party-reactive ones, suggesting partial deletion.

With 6 bases removed from V and 0 bases from J, the gap between germline ends came to 14 bases. Germline V gives CDR1 LNHDA, CDR2 SQIVND (reference sequence). The length of the CDR3 is 16 residues. This clone was counted between two and nine times. Its antigen is not identified. Clones were sequenced by immunoSEQ multiplex PCR, and TCRdb holds only the in-frame ones, with some missing. The data contain tens of thousands of clones, 71% of them singletons. The chain recombines TRBV19 with TRBJ1-4, with unresolved D. This specimen consisted of CD4+ T cells from blood, obtained before liver transplant. This sequence was found in a human donor who received a liver transplant. The CDR3 spells CASSPRRTATNEKLFF. CDR3 nucleotide sequence: TGTGCCAGTAGCCCTAGGCGAACCGCAACTAATGAAAAACTGTTTTTT. The full variable domain, with the rest looked up from reference TRBV19 and TRBJ1-4, is DGGITQSPKYLFRKEGQNVTLSCEQNLNHDAMYWYRQDPGQGLRLIYYSQIVNDFQKGDIAEGYSVSREKKESFPLTVTSAQKNPTAFYLCASSPRRTATNEKLFFGSGTQLSVL.